Below are 6 T cell receptor beta chains sequenced from a single sample in a study of blood T cell repertoires in COVID-19. Assay used: immunoSEQ multiplex PCR; TCRdb lists only in-frame clones, some missing. This table holds about 420,000 clones, over 85% found once. Sample: peripheral blood. All receptors derive from a young man with COVID-19, enrolled during active disease.

The J gene is TRBJ1-6, the V gene TRBV6-6, with 8 bases identical to TRBD1. The CDR3 runs 14 residues. In germline, CDR1 is MNHNY, CDR2 SVGAGI (reference sequence). Trimming at V came to 6 bases and at J to 5 bases, leaving 3 bases not matched to a gene. The CDR3 region is CASRPGQDNSPLHF. The CDR3 nucleotides are TGTGCCAGCAGACCGGGACAGGATAATTCACCCCTCCACTTT.

The chain recombines TRBV19 with TRBJ2-1; D uncertain. The CDR3 has 14 residues. Trimming shortened V by 6 bases and J by 3 bases, and 12 bases separated the two germline ends. Looked up from germline, CDR1 is LNHDA and CDR2 is SQIVND (reference sequence). The CDR3 coding sequence is TGTGCCAGTAGACAACCGAATATCTACAATGAGCAGTTCTTC. Its protein is CASRQPNIYNEQFF. The full variable domain, with the rest looked up from reference TRBV19 and TRBJ2-1, is DGGITQSPKYLFRKEGQNVTLSCEQNLNHDAMYWYRQDPGQGLRLIYYSQIVNDFQKGDIAEGYSVSREKKESFPLTVTSAQKNPTAFYLCASRQPNIYNEQFFGPGTRLTVL.

This chain's CDR3 is CASSAGTSNTNEQFF. CDR3 DNA: TGTGCCAGCAGCGCCGGGACTAGCAACACCAATGAGCAGTTCTTC. This chain joins TRBV9 and TRBJ2-1, with TRBD2 matching over 9 bases. CDR3 size: 15 residues. Germline CDR1 and CDR2: SGDLS and YYNGEE. With V trimmed by 3 bases and J by 6 bases, 7 bases remained unmatched. The variable domain in full, completed from reference TRBV9 and TRBJ2-1, reads DSGVTQTPKHLITATGQRVTLRCSPRSGDLSVYWYQQSLDQGLQFLIQYYNGEERAKGNILERFSAQQFPDLHSELNLSSLELGDSALYFCASSAGTSNTNEQFFGPGTRLTVL.

The rearrangement uses TRBV6-5 and TRBJ1-5; tentative D call: TRBD1 (5 bases). V lost 8 bases and J lost 4, with 18 bases in between. Germline CDR1 and CDR2: MNHEY and SVGAGI. The CDR3 is 15 residues long. CDR3: CASDFRGEPNQPQHF. DNA for the CDR3: TGTGCCAGCGACTTTCGGGGGGAGCCTAATCAGCCCCAGCATTTT.

This clone was seen a single time. The chain employs TRBV9 and TRBJ2-3; D gene unclear. V was pared by 3 bases and J by 2 bases, with 16 bases between. Germline values: CDR1 SGDLS, CDR2 YYNGEE. This CDR3 region has 16 residues. CDR3 residues: CASSAPRRSTTDTQYF. DNA of the CDR3: TGTGCCAGCAGCGCCCCGCGGCGTTCGACCACAGATACGCAGTATTTT.

This chain joins TRBV6-5 and TRBJ2-2; D is perhaps TRBD1 (6 bases). The CDR3 covers 13 residues. Germline assignment: CDR1 MNHEY and CDR2 SVGAGI. V dropped 7 bases and J dropped 6 bases, with 12 bases sitting between them. The CDR3 DNA follows: TGTGCCAGCAATCAAGGGGGAGCCGGGGAGCTGTTTTTT. Translated, it gives CASNQGGAGELFF.